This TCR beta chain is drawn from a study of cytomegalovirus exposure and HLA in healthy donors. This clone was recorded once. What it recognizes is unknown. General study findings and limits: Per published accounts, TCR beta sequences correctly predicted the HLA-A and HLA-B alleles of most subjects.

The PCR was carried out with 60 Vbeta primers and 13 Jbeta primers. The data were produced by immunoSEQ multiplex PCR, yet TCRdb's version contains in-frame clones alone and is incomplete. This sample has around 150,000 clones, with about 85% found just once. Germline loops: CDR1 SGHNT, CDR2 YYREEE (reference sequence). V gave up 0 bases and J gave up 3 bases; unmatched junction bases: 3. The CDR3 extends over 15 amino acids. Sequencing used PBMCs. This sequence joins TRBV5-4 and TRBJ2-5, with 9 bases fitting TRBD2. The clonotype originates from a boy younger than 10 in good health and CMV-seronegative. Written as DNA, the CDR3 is TGTGCCAGCAGCTTGGAGATAGCGGGGGAAGAGACCCAGTACTTC. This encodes CASSLEIAGEETQYF.